This T cell receptor beta chain is from a study of blood T cell repertoires in COVID-19 (dated by TCRdb to 2020 to 2021). Looking at the study overall: The collaborator samples originated in the United States, Italy and Spain and spanned the acute and convalescent phases of COVID-19. Sample metadata almost always included a de-identified subject ID, COVID-19 status, age in years and sex. Samples were obtained from the ongoing ImmuneRACE study (first 160 participants) and from 1,254 subjects provided by 6 global collaborators. The repertoires were released in a freely available public database intended as a resource for research on the immune response to SARS-CoV-2. Where available, HLA class I and class II types were taken from metadata supplied by the sample provider and were not determined by assay-based typing. Deeply sampled blood TCRbeta repertoires from subjects exposed to, actively infected with, or recovered from COVID-19 were included in the dataset. The prospective study material was composed of cDNA or gDNA derived from T cells, B-cell-depleted T cells, or PBMCs. Broader findings and caveats from the paper: The quantity of clinical and demographic metadata differed by source and by participant and was supplied without curation.

Each collaborating institution followed its own protocols to collect whole blood in K2EDTA tubes. For TCRbeta analysis, collaborators shipped samples as frozen whole blood, isolated PBMCs, or DNA extracted from either of those sample types. CDR1 and CDR2, looked up from the germline V gene (reference sequence), are DFQATT and SNEGSKA. Trimming takes 3 bases from V and 1 base from J, and the germline ends sit 13 bases apart. The CDR3 runs 14 amino acids, cysteine and phenylalanine included. Of the read, only the CDR3 DNA is kept; its 42 bases are in frame from base 1. Comments on this clone: This clone's antigen is unknown. No base-level quality is on record; no much larger clone is a single base apart.

TCRbeta CDR3 regions were amplified from genomic DNA using the immunoSEQ Assay, a bias-controlled multiplex PCR. For the original study's pipeline: Nucleated cell counts per sample were estimated from amplification of reference gene primers within the assay. To quantify the absolute abundance of each unique TCRbeta CDR3 rearrangement, sequence reads were collapsed and filtered. For each sample, productive Simpson clonality was calculated as the square root of Simpson's diversity index over productive rearrangements. TCRdb obtained this table from immuneACCESS and retained in-frame rearrangements with V and J assigned. These tables miss some clones; where compared with another copy, unresolved V genes account for less than half of the shortfall, and the remainder is unexplained. The V and J calls and clone size come from that table; D and trimming were worked out from the DNA. The table for this sample lists some 220,000 clones; about 79% of them were counted only once. The ten most abundant clones make up 9.7% of the sample.

This sequence uses TRBV20-1 and TRBJ2-7; the D gene cannot be resolved reliably. This clonotype originated in a man between 45 and 60 years old with active or convalescent COVID-19. The sequencing sample was made of peripheral blood. The DNA is as follows: TGCAGTGCTAGTAATAGCCTCACTTCCTACGAGCAGTACTTC. The resulting protein is CSASNSLTSYEQYF.